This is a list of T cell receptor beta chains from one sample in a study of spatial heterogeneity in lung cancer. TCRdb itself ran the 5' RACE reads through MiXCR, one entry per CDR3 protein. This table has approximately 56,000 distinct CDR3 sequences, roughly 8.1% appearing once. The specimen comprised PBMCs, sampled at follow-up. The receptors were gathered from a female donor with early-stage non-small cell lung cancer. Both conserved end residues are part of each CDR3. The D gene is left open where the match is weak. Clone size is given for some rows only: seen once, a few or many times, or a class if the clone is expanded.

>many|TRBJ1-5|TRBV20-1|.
CSVPRGSQPQHF
TGCAGTGTCCCCCGAGGTTCTCAGCCCCAGCATTTT
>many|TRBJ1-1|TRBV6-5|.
CATKRAGLETEAFF
TGTGCCACCAAACGGGCGGGGCTGGAGACTGAAGCTTTCTTT
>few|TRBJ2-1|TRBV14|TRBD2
CAIRTSGSNEQFF
TGTGCCATCCGGACTAGCGGGTCCAATGAGCAGTTCTTC
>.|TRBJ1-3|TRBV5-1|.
CASSPGAVGNTIYF
TGCGCCAGCAGCCCCGGGGCAGTCGGAAACACCATATATTTT
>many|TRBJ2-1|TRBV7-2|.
CASSLGSASYNEQFF
TGTGCCAGCAGCTTGGGGTCAGCTTCCTACAATGAGCAGTTCTTC
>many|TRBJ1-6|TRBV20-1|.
CSARRTGGFSPLHF
TGCAGTGCCAGAAGGACGGGAGGTTTTTCACCCCTCCACTTT
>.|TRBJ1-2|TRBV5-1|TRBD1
CASSPEGTGHGYTF
TGCGCCAGCAGCCCGGAGGGGACAGGGCATGGCTACACCTTC
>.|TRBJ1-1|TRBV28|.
CANSPLMAEAFF
TGTGCCAACAGTCCATTAATGGCCGAAGCTTTCTTT
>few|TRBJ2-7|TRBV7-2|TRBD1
CASTLTGGPYEQYF
TGTGCCAGCACCTTGACAGGGGGCCCCTACGAGCAGTACTTC
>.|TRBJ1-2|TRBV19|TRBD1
CASMDRGLDYGYTF
TGTGCCAGTATGGACAGGGGGCTTGACTATGGCTACACCTTC
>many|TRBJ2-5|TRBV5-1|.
CASSPGGISGETQYF
TGCGCCAGCAGCCCCGGCGGGATCAGCGGGGAGACCCAGTACTTC
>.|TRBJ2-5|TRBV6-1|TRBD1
CASSETRQGETQYF
TGTGCCAGCAGTGAAACCCGACAGGGCGAGACCCAGTACTTC
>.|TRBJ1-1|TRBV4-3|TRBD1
CATRQFRGDTEAFF
TGCGCCACGAGACAGTTCAGGGGGGACACTGAAGCTTTCTTT
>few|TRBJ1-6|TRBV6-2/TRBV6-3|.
CASRPMEHSPLHF
TGTGCCAGCAGGCCCATGGAGCATTCACCCCTCCACTTT
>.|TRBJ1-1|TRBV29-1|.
CSVGEGWTEAFF
TGCAGCGTTGGGGAAGGGTGGACTGAAGCTTTCTTT
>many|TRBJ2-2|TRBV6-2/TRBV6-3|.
CASAGSNTGELFF
TGTGCCAGCGCTGGCTCGAACACCGGGGAGCTGTTTTTT
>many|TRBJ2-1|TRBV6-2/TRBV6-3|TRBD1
CASRTGGGFF
TGTGCCAGTCGGACAGGGGGCGGGTTCTTC
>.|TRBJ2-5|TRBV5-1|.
CASSREATSGAQYF
TGCGCCAGCTCGCGGGAAGCGACGTCAGGGGCCCAGTACTTC
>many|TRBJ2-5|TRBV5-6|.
CASSFGGVGETQYF
TGTGCCAGCAGCTTCGGAGGTGTCGGAGAGACCCAGTACTTC
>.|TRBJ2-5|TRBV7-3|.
CASSLHGGAKETQYF
TGTGCCAGCAGCCTGCATGGCGGGGCTAAAGAGACCCAGTACTTC
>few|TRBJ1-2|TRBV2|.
CASSESGGYGYTF
TGTGCCAGCAGTGAATCGGGGGGCTATGGCTACACCTTC
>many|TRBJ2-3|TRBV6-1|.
CASSNPFRGPDTQYF
TGTGCCAGCAGTAACCCGTTCAGGGGCCCAGATACGCAGTATTTT
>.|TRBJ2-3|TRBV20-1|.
CSARDQTHMVTDTQYF
TGCAGTGCTAGAGATCAGACTCACATGGTCACAGATACGCAGTATTTT
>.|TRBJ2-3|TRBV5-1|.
CASSLGWTPFTDTQYF
TGCGCCAGCAGCTTGGGCTGGACACCTTTCACAGATACGCAGTATTTT
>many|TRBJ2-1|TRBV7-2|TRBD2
CASSLAVSGGQNEQFF
TGTGCCAGCAGCTTAGCGGTCAGCGGGGGGCAAAATGAGCAGTTCTTC
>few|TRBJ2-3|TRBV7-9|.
CASSPVTDTQYF
TGTGCCAGCAGCCCTGTTACAGATACGCAGTATTTT
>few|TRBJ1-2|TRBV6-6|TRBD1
CASRNRGLNYGYTF
TGTGCCAGCAGAAACAGGGGGCTAAACTATGGCTACACCTTC
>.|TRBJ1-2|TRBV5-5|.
CASSLRAANYGYTF
TGTGCCAGCAGCTTGAGGGCAGCTAACTATGGCTACACCTTC
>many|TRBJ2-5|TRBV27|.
CASSSQGTGETQYF
TGTGCCAGCAGTTCACAGGGTACGGGGGAGACCCAGTACTTC
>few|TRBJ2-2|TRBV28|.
CASSFPDRLAGELFF
TGTGCCAGCAGTTTCCCCGACAGGCTGGCCGGGGAGCTGTTTTTT
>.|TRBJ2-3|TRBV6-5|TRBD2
CASSYSGLAGELSTDTQYF
TGTGCCAGCAGTTACTCTGGGCTAGCGGGGGAGCTGAGCACAGATACGCAGTATTTT
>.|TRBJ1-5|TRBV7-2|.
CASSSGVSNQPQHF
TGTGCCAGCAGCTCGGGAGTTAGCAATCAGCCCCAGCATTTT
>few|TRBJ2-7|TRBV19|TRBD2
CASRRGGGYEQYF
TGTGCCAGTAGACGCGGGGGAGGCTACGAGCAGTACTTC
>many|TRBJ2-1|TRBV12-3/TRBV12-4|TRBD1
CASSTGQAEQFF
TGTGCCAGCAGTACTGGACAGGCCGAGCAGTTCTTC
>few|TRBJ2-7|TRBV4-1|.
CASSQDSGTLEQYF
TGCGCCAGCAGCCAAGACAGCGGCACCCTCGAGCAGTACTTC
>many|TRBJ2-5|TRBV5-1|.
CASSLLMEQETQYF
TGCGCCAGCAGCTTGCTGATGGAACAAGAGACCCAGTACTTC
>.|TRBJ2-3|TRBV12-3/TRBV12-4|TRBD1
CASGFPQGTGDTQYF
TGTGCCAGCGGTTTCCCACAGGGGACCGGGGATACGCAGTATTTT
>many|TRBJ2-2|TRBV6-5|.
CASSQDLTTGELFF
TGTGCCAGCAGCCAGGACCTGACTACCGGGGAGCTGTTTTTT
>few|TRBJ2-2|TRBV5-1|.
CASSLEGRAATGELFF
TGCGCCAGCAGCTTGGAGGGCAGGGCCGCCACCGGGGAGCTGTTTTTT
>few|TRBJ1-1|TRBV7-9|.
CASSNRVIWGTEAFF
TGTGCCAGCAGCAACAGGGTCATTTGGGGCACTGAAGCTTTCTTT
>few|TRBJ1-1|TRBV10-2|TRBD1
CASNKGGEGTEAFF
TGCGCCAGCAACAAAGGGGGCGAAGGCACTGAAGCTTTCTTT